The 18 T cell receptor beta chains below were found in one sample sequenced in a study of blood T cell repertoires in COVID-19 (dated by TCRdb to the early 2020s). Receptor amplification or capture employed the immunoSEQ multiplex PCR assay. Entries here come from immuneACCESS through TCRdb and include only in-frame sequences with V and J called. Some clones fail to appear in such tables; in the studies checked, an unresolved V gene covers under half of the shortfall, and the cause of the remainder is unknown. The sample table holds 450,000 to 500,000 clones, of which roughly 88% were seen once. In total, the top ten clones hold about 3.2% of the sample. Input material: peripheral blood. The receptors originated from a human donor in a cohort sampled during active COVID-19.

The CDR3 coding sequence is TGTGCCAGTGGGACAGGGCTTGTTAGCACCATATATTTT. Its translation: CASGTGLVSTIYF. V and J are TRBV28 and TRBJ1-3, with 9 nucleotides matching TRBD1. The CDR3 runs 13 residues. V was clipped by 9 bases and J by 9 bases; unmatched bases: 9. CDR1 and CDR2 (germline): MDHEN, SYDVKM.

This clone appeared once. Compared with germline, one end of the junction differs, possibly owing to a read error. The chain joins TRBV19 to TRBJ1-1; TRBD1 matches at 10 bases. Germline V CDR1 and CDR2: LNHDA, SQIVND (reference sequence). The CDR3 totals 13 residues. The CDR3 loop reads CASSIPGQGSKYF. CDR3 DNA sequence: TGTGCCAGTAGTATCCCGGGACAGGGGTCAAAATACTTT.

V is TRBV13 and J is TRBJ2-3; 9 nucleotides align to TRBD2. After removal of 5 bases from V and 2 bases from J, the junction contained 11 bases not matched to a gene. Looked up from germline, CDR1 is PRHDT and CDR2 is FYEKMQ (reference sequence). CDR3 length: 17 amino acids. The CDR3 region has the DNA TGTGCCAGCAGCACGCCGTTACTAGCGGGTATCACAGATACGCAGTATTTT. Protein: CASSTPLLAGITDTQYF.

The chain uses TRBV28 and TRBJ2-7; no firm D call. Per germline, CDR1 MDHEN and CDR2 SYDVKM. The CDR3 contains 11 residues. V was shortened by 11 bases and J by 6 bases, with 14 bases between the two germline ends. This CDR3 is CASRLSSEQYF. The DNA of the CDR3 is TGTGCCTCCAGACTTAGCAGCGAGCAGTACTTC.

The CDR3 DNA is TGCAGCGTTGTCACAGGGGGAGGAAGTATGTTCTTC. Translating it yields CSVVTGGGSMFF. This chain links TRBV29-1 with TRBJ2-1, with TRBD1 matching over 8 bases. The CDR3 loop spans 12 amino acids. Germline CDR1 reads SQVTM; CDR2 reads ANQGSEA. V lost 4 bases to trimming and J lost 15 bases; unmatched junction nucleotides: 11.

The sample holds a few counts of this clone. The chain links TRBV2 to TRBJ1-5; 7 bases align to TRBD1. J gave up 3 bases and V 10 bases, and 12 bases lay outside the gene matches. CDR1 is SNHLY and CDR2 is FYNNEI in the germline V gene. This CDR3 spans 15 amino acids. The CDR3 DNA follows: TGTGCCATCCCCGGGGCTACAGGGGACAATCAGCCCCAGCATTTT. Its translation is CAIPGATGDNQPQHF.

V gene TRBV28 combines with J gene TRBJ2-7, with TRBD1 matching over 7 bases. Unmatched junction bases numbered 7, after V lost 6 bases and J lost 2 bases. The CDR3 sequence is 14 residues long. From germline, CDR1 is MDHEN and CDR2 SYDVKM. The CDR3 here is CASSPGTATYEQYF. The CDR3 nucleotides read TGTGCCAGCAGCCCTGGGACAGCTACCTACGAGCAGTACTTC.

V gene TRBV6-6 combines with J gene TRBJ2-1; D is perhaps TRBD2 (5 bases). Germline-derived CDR1 and CDR2 are MNHNY and SVGAGI (reference sequence). This CDR3 is built from 12 residues. Trimming shortened V by 6 bases and J by 6 bases, and 9 bases separated the two germline ends. In DNA, the CDR3 is TGTGCCAGCAGACTAGGCGGCAATGAGCAGTTCTTC. It translates to CASRLGGNEQFF.

V gene TRBV7-2 combines with J gene TRBJ1-3; D unclear. The V gene lost 2 bases and the J gene lost 1 base, with 6 bases spanning the gap. The CDR3 spans 14 residues. From germline, CDR1 is SGHTA and CDR2 FQGNSA. CDR3 sequence: CASSLSLSGNTIYF. The CDR3 DNA is TGTGCCAGCAGCTTATCCTTATCTGGAAACACCATATATTTT.

This chain uses TRBV4-2 with TRBJ2-7, with 7 nucleotides matching TRBD2. CDR1 and CDR2 (germline): LGHNA, YNFKEQ. This CDR3 region has 20 residues. V shed 3 bases and J 0 bases; nucleotides not matched to a gene: 20. For the CDR3, the DNA is TGTGCCAGCAGCCATTTTCTGGGGGGTACTAGCGTCCCGTTCTCCTACGAGCAGTACTTC. It encodes CASSHFLGGTSVPFSYEQYF.

The chain links TRBV30 to TRBJ2-7, with D unclear. Germline CDR1 GTSNPN, CDR2 SVGIG (reference sequence). CDR3 length equals 16 residues. Trimming pared 1 base from V and 1 base from J, leaving 17 bases between. The CDR3: CAWSARYGYRSYEQYF. The CDR3 bases are TGTGCCTGGAGTGCTAGGTACGGGTATAGGTCCTACGAGCAGTACTTC. Full variable domain (outside the CDR3, taken from reference TRBV30 and TRBJ2-7): SQTIHQWPATLVQPVGSPLSLECTVEGTSNPNLYWYRQAAGRGLQLLFYSVGIGQISSEVPQNLSASRPQDRQFILSSKKLLLSDSGFYLCAWSARYGYRSYEQYFGPGTRLTVT.

The rearrangement joins TRBV25-1 to TRBJ2-2; D is unclear. The CDR3 sequence is 16 residues long. Trimming cost V 5 bases and J 0 bases, with 13 bases left between them. In germline, CDR1 is MGHDK, CDR2 SYGVNS. CDR3 loop: CASSPLTYSNTGELFF. CDR3 DNA sequence: TGTGCCAGCAGTCCCCTGACATACTCGAACACCGGGGAGCTGTTTTTT.

V is TRBV9 and J is TRBJ1-5; maybe TRBD1 (6 bases). The ends were cut back, 3 bases at V and 9 bases at J, with 19 bases in the middle. The CDR3 is made up of 15 amino acids. CDR1 and CDR2 (germline): SGDLS, YYNGEE. Here the CDR3 reads CASSGDGQPHRPQHF. CDR3 nucleotides: TGTGCCAGCAGCGGGGATGGACAGCCCCATCGGCCCCAGCATTTT.

Turning to this clone: Other DNA sequences in this specimen translate into the identical CDR3. The CDR3 DNA reads TGTGCCAGCAGCGTACAGGGAACCGGGGAGCTGTTTTTT. Protein product: CASSVQGTGELFF. J is TRBJ2-2 and V is TRBV9; possible D gene TRBD1, 5 bases. CDR3 size: 13 residues. V was shortened by 1 base and J by 5 bases, with 6 bases between the two germline ends. Germline V gene sequence: CDR1 SGDLS, CDR2 YYNGEE. Full variable domain (remainder filled in from reference TRBV9 and TRBJ2-2): DSGVTQTPKHLITATGQRVTLRCSPRSGDLSVYWYQQSLDQGLQFLIQYYNGEERAKGNILERFSAQQFPDLHSELNLSSLELGDSALYFCASSVQGTGELFFGEGSRLTVL.

The gene calls are TRBV5-1 and TRBJ2-2; 7 bases agree with TRBD1. The ends lost 0 bases at V and 6 bases at J; junction bases unmatched: 11. The CDR3 spans 17 residues. Germline V gene lookup returns CDR1 SGHRS and CDR2 YFSETQ. CDR3 nucleotide sequence: TGCGCCAGCAGCTTGGACTCGGCAGGGGGTAAATCCGGGGAGCTGTTTTTT. Protein: CASSLDSAGGKSGELFF.

J is TRBJ1-2 and V is TRBV10-3; perhaps TRBD1 as D (6 bases). Germline assignment: CDR1 ENHRY and CDR2 SYGVKD. This CDR3 region has 14 residues. The V end lost 4 bases, the J end lost 6 bases, and 15 bases lay between the germline ends. The CDR3 reads CAISASQGFDGYTF. CDR3 DNA: TGTGCCATCAGTGCATCTCAGGGGTTCGATGGCTACACCTTC.

The genes are TRBV5-1 and TRBJ1-4, with D possibly matching TRBD1 (6 bases). Germline V gene data show CDR1 as SGHRS and CDR2 as YFSETQ. CDR3 length: 15 residues. The V end lost 0 bases, the J end lost 8 bases, and 14 bases lay between the germline ends. CDR3 coding DNA: TGCGCCAGCAGCTTGGGGCCAGGGGCAAACGAAAAACTGTTTTTT. Encoded protein: CASSLGPGANEKLFF.

The chain uses TRBV10-3 and TRBJ1-1; D is uncertain. The CDR3 is made up of 12 amino acids. Trimming cost V 8 bases and J 8 bases, with 15 bases left between them. Germline V gives CDR1 ENHRY, CDR2 SYGVKD. The CDR3 nucleotides are TGTGCCATCTCTGAGGACTACGCCGAAGCTTTCTTT. Translation gives CAISEDYAEAFF.